Below, 7 T cell receptor beta chains from the same sample are listed, as sequenced in a study of T cell clonotyping in hematopoietic cell transplantation. Sequencing used immunoSEQ multiplex PCR; TCRdb keeps in-frame clones, though not all of them. The top ten hold approximately 15% of the sample, which has some 5,800 clones, less than 90% seen once. The sample was peripheral blood mononuclear cells, taken 180 days after allogeneic stem cell transplant. Every receptor here comes from a female patient aged 45-65 years who had an allogeneic stem cell transplant from an unrelated donor, so the T cells may come from the graft donor. Some clones in this sample may be carry-over from other donors' samples.

This chain uses TRBV4-2 with TRBJ2-3; 13 bases agree with TRBD2. The CDR3 has 18 residues. The trim removed 4 bases at V and 0 bases at J, leaving 7 bases unmatched. The germline V gene encodes CDR1 LGHNA and CDR2 YNFKEQ. The CDR3 DNA reads TGTGCCAGCAGCCGTGGACTAGCGGGGGATCGTAGCACAGATACGCAGTATTTT. It yields the protein CASSRGLAGDRSTDTQYF.

This clone occurred once. The V call is TRBV30, the J call TRBJ1-5, with D hard to call. The CDR3 sequence is 14 residues long. Germline V lookup: CDR1 GTSNPN, CDR2 SVGIG (reference sequence). V was shortened by 4 bases and J by 3 bases, with 13 bases between the two germline ends. The CDR3 protein is CAWTADGSNQPQHF. The DNA for the CDR3 is TGTGCCTGGACCGCAGACGGCTCCAATCAGCCCCAGCATTTT.

The chain uses TRBV5-5 and TRBJ1-1, with a possible D match to TRBD1 (6 bases). This CDR3 is 14 amino acids long. Germline V gene lookup returns CDR1 SGHKS and CDR2 YYEKEE (reference sequence). Deletions cut 0 bases from V and 2 bases from J, with 8 bases between. The CDR3 spells CASSLGGGNTEAFF. CDR3 bases: TGTGCCAGCAGCTTGGGTGGGGGCAACACTGAAGCTTTCTTT.

This clone has only one observation. This chain connects TRBV5-1 to TRBJ2-3; possibly TRBD1 for D (5 bases). Trimming cost V 0 bases and J 2 bases, with 7 bases left between them. The CDR3 is made up of 14 amino acids. The V gene's germline CDR1 is SGHRS and CDR2 YFSETQ. DNA of the CDR3: TGCGCCAGCAGCTTGGGACAGACCACAGATACGCAGTATTTT. Protein: CASSLGQTTDTQYF. The full variable domain, rest sourced from reference TRBV5-1 and TRBJ2-3, is KAGVTQTPRYLIKTRGQQVTLSCSPISGHRSVSWYQQTPGQGLQFLFEYFSETQRNKGNFPGRFSGRQFSNSRSEMNVSTLELGDSALYLCASSLGQTTDTQYFGPGTRLTVL.

The chain links TRBV6-1 to TRBJ2-7; the match to TRBD1 covers 10 bases. The CDR3 sequence is 17 residues long. From germline, CDR1 is MNHNS and CDR2 SASEGT. V shed 4 bases and J 3 bases; nucleotides not matched to a gene: 12. CDR3 coding DNA: TGTGCCAGCAGTGCCTCCCCCTTTAGGACAGGGGGCTACGAGCAGTACTTC. Translating it yields CASSASPFRTGGYEQYF.

The chain uses TRBV19 and TRBJ2-2; D call uncertain. Germline CDR1 reads LNHDA; CDR2 reads SQIVND (reference sequence). The length of the CDR3 is 15 residues. Between the trimmed V and J ends, which lost 3 bases and 2 bases, there was a span of 10 bases. CDR3 sequence reads: CASSISGVNTGELFF. As DNA, the CDR3 is TGTGCCAGTAGTATCTCTGGGGTTAACACCGGGGAGCTGTTTTTT.

The rearrangement uses TRBV6-5 and TRBJ1-1, with D uncertain. This CDR3 is 14 amino acids long. V gave up 2 bases and J gave up 0 bases, with 7 bases separating them. CDR1 and CDR2 (germline): MNHEY, SVGAGI. Written as DNA, the CDR3 is TGTGCCAGCAGTTACCCGGGTTTGAACACTGAAGCTTTCTTT. Amino acid sequence: CASSYPGLNTEAFF.